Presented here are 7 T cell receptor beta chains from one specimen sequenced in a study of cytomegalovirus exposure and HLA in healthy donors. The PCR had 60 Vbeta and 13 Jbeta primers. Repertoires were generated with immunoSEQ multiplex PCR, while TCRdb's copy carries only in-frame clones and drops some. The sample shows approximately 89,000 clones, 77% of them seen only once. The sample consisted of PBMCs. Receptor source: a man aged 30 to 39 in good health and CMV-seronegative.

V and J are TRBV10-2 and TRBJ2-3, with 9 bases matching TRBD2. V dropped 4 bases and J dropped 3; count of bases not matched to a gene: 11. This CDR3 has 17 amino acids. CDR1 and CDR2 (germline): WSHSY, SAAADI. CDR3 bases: TGCGCCAGCAGTGTTATCGCTAGCGGGGTAAGAACAGATACGCAGTATTTT. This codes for CASSVIASGVRTDTQYF.

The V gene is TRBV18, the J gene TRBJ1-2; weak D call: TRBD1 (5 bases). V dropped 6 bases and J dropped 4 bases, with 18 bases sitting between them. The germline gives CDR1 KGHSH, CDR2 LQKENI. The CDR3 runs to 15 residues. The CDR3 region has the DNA TGTGCCAGCTCCCCTGCAACAGGAGTAACCTATGGCTACACCTTC. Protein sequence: CASSPATGVTYGYTF.

In DNA form, the CDR3 reads TGTGCCATCAAGACACAGGGAAATGAGCAGTTCTTC. Translation gives CAIKTQGNEQFF. V is TRBV10-3 and J is TRBJ2-1; the D gene is possibly TRBD1 (6 bases). Germline lookup yields CDR1 ENHRY and CDR2 SYGVKD. The CDR3 spans 12 residues. V gave up 7 bases and J gave up 7 bases, with 11 bases separating them.

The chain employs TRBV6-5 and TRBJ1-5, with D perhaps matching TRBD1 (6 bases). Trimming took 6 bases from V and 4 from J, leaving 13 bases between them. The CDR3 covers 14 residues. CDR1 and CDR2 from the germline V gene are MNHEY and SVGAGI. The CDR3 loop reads CASSSGQLNQPQHF. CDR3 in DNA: TGTGCCAGCAGCTCTGGACAGCTAAATCAGCCCCAGCATTTT.

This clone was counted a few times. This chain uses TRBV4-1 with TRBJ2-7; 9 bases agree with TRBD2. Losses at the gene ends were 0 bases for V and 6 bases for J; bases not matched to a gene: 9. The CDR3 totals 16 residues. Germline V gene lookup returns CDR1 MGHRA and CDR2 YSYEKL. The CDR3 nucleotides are TGCGCCAGCAGCCAAGATAGCGGGAGCCTCGCGGGCGAGCAGTACTTC. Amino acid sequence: CASSQDSGSLAGEQYF.

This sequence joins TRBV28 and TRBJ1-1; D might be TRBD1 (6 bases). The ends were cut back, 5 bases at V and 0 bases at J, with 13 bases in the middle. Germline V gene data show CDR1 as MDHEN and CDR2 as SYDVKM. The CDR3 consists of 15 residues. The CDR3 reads CASSPEGGVNTEAFF. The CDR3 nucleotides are TGTGCCAGCAGTCCTGAGGGGGGGGTGAACACTGAAGCTTTCTTT.

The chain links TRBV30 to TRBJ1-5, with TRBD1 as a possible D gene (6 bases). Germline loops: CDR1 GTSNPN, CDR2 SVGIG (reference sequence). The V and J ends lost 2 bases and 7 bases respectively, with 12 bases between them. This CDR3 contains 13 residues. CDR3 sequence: CAWSQGLGQPQHF. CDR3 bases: TGTGCCTGGAGTCAGGGGCTTGGCCAGCCCCAGCATTTT. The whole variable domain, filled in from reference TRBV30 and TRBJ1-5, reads SQTIHQWPATLVQPVGSPLSLECTVEGTSNPNLYWYRQAAGRGLQLLFYSVGIGQISSEVPQNLSASRPQDRQFILSSKKLLLSDSGFYLCAWSQGLGQPQHFGDGTRLSIL.